The 15 T cell receptor beta chains below all came from one sample that was sequenced in a study of CD8 T cells in ankylosing spondylitis. One entry per CDR3 protein, called by TCRdb with MiXCR from the 5' RACE reads. The sample has just over 350,000 distinct CDR3 sequences, 20% seen once. Sequencing was carried out using blood, either unsorted or a sorted T cell fraction (not recorded which). These receptors were collected from a male donor with ankylosing spondylitis or in good health (not recorded which).

The chain joins TRBV7-8 to TRBJ2-7, with TRBD2 identical over 13 bases. V lost 4 bases, J lost 3 bases, and 3 bases stayed unmatched. This CDR3 is 15 amino acids long. CDR1 is SGHVS, CDR2 FQNEAQ, per germline. In DNA form, the CDR3 reads TGTGCCAGCAGCTCGCGGACTAGCGGGGGCTACGAGCAGTACTTC. Its protein product is CASSSRTSGGYEQYF.

This chain links TRBV24-1 with TRBJ1-1; 7 nucleotides align to TRBD1. CDR3 length: 15 amino acids. Germline trimming cut 3 bases from V and 0 bases from J; bases unmatched to any gene: 3. Germline V gives CDR1 KGHDR, CDR2 SFDVKD. The CDR3 coding sequence is TGTGCCACCAGTGATGGGGACAGCTTGAACACTGAAGCTTTCTTT. Translated, it gives CATSDGDSLNTEAFF.

The V gene is TRBV27, the J gene TRBJ2-7; 9 bases agree with TRBD1. This CDR3 comprises 14 residues. Looked up from germline, CDR1 is MNHEY and CDR2 is SMNVEV (reference sequence). With V trimmed by 0 bases and J by 3 bases, 0 bases remained unmatched. The CDR3 sequence is CASSLSTGGYEQYF. The CDR3, as DNA: TGTGCCAGCAGTTTATCGACAGGGGGCTACGAGCAGTACTTC.

The V and J genes are TRBV12-3 or TRBV12-4 and TRBJ2-1, with 10 bases aligning to TRBD1. Trimming took 6 bases from V and 6 from J; bases not matched to a gene: 5. CDR3 length equals 14 residues. CDR3 protein: CASSWTGGINEQFF. The DNA for the CDR3 is TGTGCCAGCAGCTGGACAGGGGGTATCAATGAGCAGTTCTTC.

The CDR3, as DNA: TGTGCCAGCAGTCGTTGGGGAGGGGCAGATACGCAGTATTTT. Translating it yields CASSRWGGADTQYF. The chain is built from TRBV2 and TRBJ2-3; 7 nucleotides align to TRBD2. The CDR3 has 14 residues. Germline V CDR1 and CDR2: SNHLY, FYNNEI. J lost 4 bases, V lost 5 bases, and 6 bases had no gene match. The full variable domain, its missing parts supplied by reference TRBV2 and TRBJ2-3, is EPEVTQTPSHQVTQMGQEVILRCVPISNHLYFYWYRQILGQKVEFLVSFYNNEISEKSEIFDDQFSVERPDGSNFTLKIRSTKLEDSAMYFCASSRWGGADTQYFGPGTRLTVL.

V and J are TRBV3-1 and TRBJ2-3; D is ambiguous. This CDR3 is 17 amino acids long. V was trimmed by 10 bases and J by 2 bases, leaving 25 bases between them. Per the germline V gene, CDR1 is LGHDT and CDR2 is YNNKEL (reference sequence). The CDR3 sequence: CATSKQVPWTLTDTQYF. CDR3 coding DNA: TGTGCCACCTCCAAGCAGGTCCCTTGGACGCTCACAGATACGCAGTATTTT.

The chain links TRBV12-3 or TRBV12-4 to TRBJ1-5; a weak D match, TRBD1 (6 bases). CDR3 length equals 15 residues. V was clipped by 6 bases and J by 3 bases, with 15 bases between them. In DNA, the CDR3 is TGTGCCAGCAGCTCCGGGGGGGGCCCCAATCAGCCCCAGCATTTT. It is translated as CASSSGGGPNQPQHF.

V and J are TRBV15 and TRBJ1-5; 7 bases map to TRBD1. Germline lookup yields CDR1 LNHNV and CDR2 YYDKDF (reference sequence). V shed 4 bases and J 0 bases; nucleotides not matched to a gene: 9. CDR3 size: 17 residues. The CDR3 nucleotides are TGTGCCACCAGCAAAGACAGGGTACCTTATAGCAATCAGCCCCAGCATTTT. This translates into CATSKDRVPYSNQPQHF.

This clonotype was counted between two and nine times. The chain couples TRBV2 to TRBJ2-5; D is undetermined. The CDR3 sequence is 15 residues long. V lost 1 base and J lost 4, with 13 bases in between. Germline V gene data show CDR1 as SNHLY and CDR2 as FYNNEI. The CDR3 here is CASSEGGSLPETQYF. DNA for the CDR3: TGTGCCAGCAGTGAAGGTGGCTCCCTGCCAGAGACCCAGTACTTC.

At least ten counts were recorded for this clonotype. The chain links TRBV4-1 to TRBJ1-1, with D hard to call. CDR1 and CDR2 (germline): MGHRA, YSYEKL. Trimming took off 5 bases at V and 0 bases at J, with 7 bases between the two ends. This CDR3 contains 13 residues. CDR3 sequence (DNA): TGCGCCAGCAGCGCGACACTGAACACTGAAGCTTTCTTT. Translating it yields CASSATLNTEAFF.

This sequence joins TRBV12-3 or TRBV12-4 and TRBJ2-5, with 10 bases lining up with TRBD2. The trim removed 7 bases at V and 0 bases at J, leaving 5 bases unmatched. This CDR3 contains 15 residues. In DNA, the CDR3 is TGTGCCAGCACCCCTACTAGCGGGGACCAAGAGACCCAGTACTTC. Amino acid sequence: CASTPTSGDQETQYF.

There are a few counts of this clonotype. This sequence joins TRBV6-5 and TRBJ2-7, with 8 positions matching TRBD1. The V segment lost 2 bases and the J segment 4 bases; nucleotides outside the gene matches: 10. There are 16 residues in the CDR3. CDR1 is MNHEY and CDR2 is SVGAGI in the germline V gene. CDR3 sequence (DNA): TGTGCCAGCAGTTACACACAGGGGGAACTCGTATACGAGCAGTACTTC. Residues: CASSYTQGELVYEQYF.

The chain is built from TRBV9 and TRBJ2-7, with TRBD2 matching 7 bases. V shed 2 bases and J 3 bases; nucleotides not matched to a gene: 11. Looked up from germline, CDR1 is SGDLS and CDR2 is YYNGEE. The CDR3 runs to 16 residues. The CDR3 region has the DNA TGTGCCAGCAGCGTGGGGGGAGGGACTACCGGCTACGAGCAGTACTTC. It translates to CASSVGGGTTGYEQYF.

The gene calls are TRBV15 and TRBJ2-1; no firm D call. Deletions cut 1 base from V and 0 bases from J, with 7 bases between. The germline V gene encodes CDR1 LNHNV and CDR2 YYDKDF (reference sequence). The CDR3 is 15 amino acids. The CDR3: CATSRGRVSYNEQFF. As DNA, the CDR3 is TGTGCCACCAGCAGAGGACGCGTCTCCTACAATGAGCAGTTCTTC.

In this sample, this clonotype turned up a few times. The chain carries TRBV18 and TRBJ2-2, with D possibly TRBD2 on 6 matching bases. The CDR3 is 16 amino acids. Trimming cost V 4 bases and J 5 bases, with 17 bases left between them. Germline V CDR1 and CDR2: KGHSH, LQKENI. CDR3: CASSRTRFRETGELFF. CDR3 DNA: TGTGCCAGCTCACGCACTCGATTCCGGGAGACCGGGGAGCTGTTTTTT.